This TCR beta chain was identified in a study of HIV-infected patients and healthy controls. The CDR3 runs to 15 residues. V shed 7 bases, J shed 3 bases, and the junction held 7 bases outside the gene matches. Study findings and constraints: Healthy controls shared more CDR3 sequences between individuals than HIV-infected patients did. The diversity differences were not explained by slight age and sex differences between study cohorts.

This clonotype was counted many times. The antigen is not known. No cell fractionation was done, so the repertoire covers all unsorted peripheral blood T cells. A roughly 2.4 ml peripheral blood sample was taken for RNA. cDNA was made from about 500 ng RNA using alpha and beta constant primers. Alpha and beta chain libraries were made separately by chain-specific third strand synthesis with multiplexing indices. A 5' RACE adapter with a random hexamer and the SP2 primer site was joined to cDNA. MiXCR, applied by TCRdb to the 5' RACE reads, yields one record per CDR3 protein. The profile shows 18,000 or so distinct CDR3 sequences, roughly 9.5% of them singletons.

Sequencing used blood. The clonotype comes from an adult in good health. The V and J genes are TRBV23-1 and TRBJ2-1, with TRBD1 identical over 9 bases. TRBV23-1 is noted as an ORF with a role that remains uncertain. CDR3 protein: CASTEPGQGYNEQFF. For the CDR3, the DNA is TGCGCCAGCACTGAACCGGGACAGGGCTACAATGAGCAGTTCTTC.